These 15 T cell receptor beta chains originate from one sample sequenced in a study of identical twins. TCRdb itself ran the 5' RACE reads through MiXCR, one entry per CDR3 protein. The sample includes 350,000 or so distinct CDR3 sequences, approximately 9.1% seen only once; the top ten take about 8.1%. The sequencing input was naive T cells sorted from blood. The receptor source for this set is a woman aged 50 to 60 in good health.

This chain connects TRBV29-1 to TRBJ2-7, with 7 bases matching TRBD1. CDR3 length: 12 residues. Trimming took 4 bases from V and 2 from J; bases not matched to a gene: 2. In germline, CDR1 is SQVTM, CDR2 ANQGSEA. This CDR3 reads CSVGTGAYEQYF. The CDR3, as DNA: TGCAGCGTTGGGACAGGAGCCTACGAGCAGTACTTC.

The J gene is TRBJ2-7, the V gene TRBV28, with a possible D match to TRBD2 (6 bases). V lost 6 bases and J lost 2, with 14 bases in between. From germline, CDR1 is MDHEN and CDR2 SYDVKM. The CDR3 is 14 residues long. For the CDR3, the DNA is TGTGCCAGCAGGCGGAGGGACGTGACCTACGAGCAGTACTTC. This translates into CASRRRDVTYEQYF.

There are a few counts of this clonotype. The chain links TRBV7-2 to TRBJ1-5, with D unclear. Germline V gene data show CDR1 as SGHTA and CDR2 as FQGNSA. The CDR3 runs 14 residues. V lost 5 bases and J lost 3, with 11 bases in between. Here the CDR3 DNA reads TGTGCCAGCAGCCTCCAGCCCTCCAATCAGCCCCAGCATTTT. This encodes CASSLQPSNQPQHF.

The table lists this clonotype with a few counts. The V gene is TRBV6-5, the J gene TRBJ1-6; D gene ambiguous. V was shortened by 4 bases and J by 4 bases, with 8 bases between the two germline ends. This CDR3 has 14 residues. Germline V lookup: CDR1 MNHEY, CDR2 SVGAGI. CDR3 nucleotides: TGTGCCAGCAGTTTTAAGAAGTATAATTCACCCCTCCACTTT. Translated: CASSFKKYNSPLHF.

The CDR3 spells CSARGETFSNEKLFF. The CDR3 DNA reads TGCAGTGCTAGAGGAGAGACATTCTCTAATGAAAAACTGTTTTTT. The chain has TRBV20-1 and TRBJ1-4; D gene ambiguous. The CDR3 spans 15 residues. Between the trimmed V and J ends, which lost 1 base and 3 bases, there was a span of 12 bases. Germline loops: CDR1 DFQATT, CDR2 SNEGSKA (reference sequence).

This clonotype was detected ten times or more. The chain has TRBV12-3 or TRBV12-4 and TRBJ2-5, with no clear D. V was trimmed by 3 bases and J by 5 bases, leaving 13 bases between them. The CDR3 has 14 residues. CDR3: CASSFIPSDETQYF. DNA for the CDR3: TGTGCCAGCAGTTTTATTCCCAGTGATGAGACCCAGTACTTC.

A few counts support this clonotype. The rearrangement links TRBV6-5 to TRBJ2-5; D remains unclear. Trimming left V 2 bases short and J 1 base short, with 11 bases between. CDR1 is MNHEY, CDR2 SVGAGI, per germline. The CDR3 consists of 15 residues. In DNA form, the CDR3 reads TGTGCCAGCAGTTACGGCGTGGCTGTCCAAGAGACCCAGTACTTC. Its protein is CASSYGVAVQETQYF.

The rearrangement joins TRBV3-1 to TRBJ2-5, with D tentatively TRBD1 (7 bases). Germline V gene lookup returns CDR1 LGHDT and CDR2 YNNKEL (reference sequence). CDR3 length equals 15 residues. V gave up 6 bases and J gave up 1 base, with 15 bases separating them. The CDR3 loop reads CASRSTGTLQETQYF. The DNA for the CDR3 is TGTGCCAGCAGGTCGACAGGGACTCTCCAAGAGACCCAGTACTTC.

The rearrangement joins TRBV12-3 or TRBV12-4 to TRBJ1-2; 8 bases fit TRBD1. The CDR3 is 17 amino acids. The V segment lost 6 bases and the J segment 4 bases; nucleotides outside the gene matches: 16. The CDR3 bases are TGTGCCAGCAGCGCCCGTGACAGGGGACCTGAGGGCTATGGCTACACCTTC. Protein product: CASSARDRGPEGYGYTF.

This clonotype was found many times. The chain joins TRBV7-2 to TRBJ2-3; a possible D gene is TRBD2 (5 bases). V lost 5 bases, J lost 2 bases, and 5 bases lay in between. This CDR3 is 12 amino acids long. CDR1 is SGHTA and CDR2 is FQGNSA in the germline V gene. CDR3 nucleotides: TGTGCCAGCAGCCGGGACACAGATACGCAGTATTTT. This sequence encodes CASSRDTDTQYF.

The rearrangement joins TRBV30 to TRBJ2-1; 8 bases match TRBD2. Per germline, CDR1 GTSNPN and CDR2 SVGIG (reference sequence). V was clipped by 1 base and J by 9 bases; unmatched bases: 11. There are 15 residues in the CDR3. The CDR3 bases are TGTGCCTGGAGTGAAACGGGACTAGGGAACGGTGAGCAGTTCTTC. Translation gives CAWSETGLGNGEQFF.

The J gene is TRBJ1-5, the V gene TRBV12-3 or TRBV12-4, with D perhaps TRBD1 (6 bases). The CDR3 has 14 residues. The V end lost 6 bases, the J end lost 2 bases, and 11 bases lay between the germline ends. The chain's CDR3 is CASSHRDRNQPQHF. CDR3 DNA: TGTGCCAGCAGCCACAGGGACCGCAATCAGCCCCAGCATTTT.

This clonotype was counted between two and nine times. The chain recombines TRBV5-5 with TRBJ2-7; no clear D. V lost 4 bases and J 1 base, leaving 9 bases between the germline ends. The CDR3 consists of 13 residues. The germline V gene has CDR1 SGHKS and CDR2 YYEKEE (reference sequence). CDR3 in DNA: TGTGCCAGCAGCCAGACGGATTCCTACGAGCAGTACGTC. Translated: CASSQTDSYEQYV.

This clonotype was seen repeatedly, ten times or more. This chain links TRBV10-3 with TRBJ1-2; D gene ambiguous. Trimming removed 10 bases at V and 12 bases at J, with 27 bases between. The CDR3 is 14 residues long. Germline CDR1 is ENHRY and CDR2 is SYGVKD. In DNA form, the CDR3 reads TGTGCCAGTTTTGGGAGCCTCCTTGGTTCTCGGGACACCTTC. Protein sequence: CASFGSLLGSRDTF.

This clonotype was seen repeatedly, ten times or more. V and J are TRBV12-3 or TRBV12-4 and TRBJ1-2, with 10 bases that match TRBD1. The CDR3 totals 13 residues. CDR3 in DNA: TGTGCAACGACCGGGACAGGGGCCGTTGGCTACACCTTC. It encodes CATTGTGAVGYTF.